Listed here are 8 T cell receptor beta chains from one sample, sequenced in a study of T cells of healthy individuals. MiXCR, applied by TCRdb to the 5' RACE reads, yields one record per CDR3 protein. The sample records 50,000 to 55,000 distinct CDR3 sequences, roughly 14% being singletons. Receptors were obtained from a human donor in good health.

The table lists this clonotype with many counts. The V and J genes are TRBV7-2 and TRBJ2-7, with 7 bases identical to TRBD1. Looked up from germline, CDR1 is SGHTA and CDR2 is FQGNSA. The CDR3 spans 15 residues. The V and J ends lost 6 bases and 0 bases, in that order; junction bases with no gene match: 8. The CDR3 nucleotides are TGTGCCAGCAGTCCTCTACAGGGGTCCTCCTACGAGCAGTACTTC. Translating gives CASSPLQGSSYEQYF.

This clonotype was seen ten or more times. This rearrangement joins TRBV5-1 to TRBJ1-1; tentatively, D is TRBD1 (6 bases). Germline loops: CDR1 SGHRS, CDR2 YFSETQ. Trimming took 8 bases from V and 5 from J, leaving 13 bases between them. The CDR3 is 12 amino acids. The CDR3, as DNA: TGCGCCAGTCGAACAGGGCGGACTGAAGCTTTCTTT. It yields the protein CASRTGRTEAFF.

In this sample, this clonotype turned up a few times. V and J are TRBV12-5 and TRBJ2-7; D is tentatively TRBD1 or TRBD2 (6 bases each). This CDR3 comprises 14 residues. Germline V gene lookup returns CDR1 LGHNT and CDR2 FRNRAP. Trimming removed 7 bases at V and 3 bases at J, with 16 bases between. The CDR3 nucleotides are TGTGCTAGTGCTCCTCCGGGGGCGAACTACGAGCAGTACTTC. This codes for CASAPPGANYEQYF.

This clonotype showed up many times. The CDR3 DNA is TGTGCCACCGCGGGACAGGATATCTACGAGCAGTACTTC. It translates to CATAGQDIYEQYF. The rearrangement uses TRBV7-9 and TRBJ2-7; 8 nucleotides match TRBD1. The CDR3 consists of 13 residues. J lost 3 bases, V lost 10 bases, and 8 bases had no gene match. Germline CDR1 SEHNR, CDR2 FQNEAQ (reference sequence).

This clonotype was counted between two and nine times. The chain employs TRBV7-2 and TRBJ2-7; D may be TRBD1 or TRBD2 (7 bases each). Germline values: CDR1 SGHTA, CDR2 FQGNSA. The CDR3 totals 15 residues. The V and J ends lost 2 bases and 3 bases respectively, with 14 bases between them. This CDR3 reads CASSLSGDSGYEQYF. DNA for the CDR3: TGTGCCAGCAGCTTAAGCGGGGACAGTGGCTACGAGCAGTACTTC.

In its sample, this clonotype was seen many times. J is TRBJ1-6 and V is TRBV5-4; no clear D. The CDR3 loop spans 14 amino acids. V dropped 1 base and J dropped 7 bases, with 9 bases sitting between them. Germline lookup yields CDR1 SGHNT and CDR2 YYREEE (reference sequence). The chain's CDR3 is CASSLLGKNSPLHF. CDR3 sequence (DNA): TGTGCCAGCAGCTTGTTGGGTAAAAATTCACCCCTCCACTTT.

This clonotype has ten or more counts. The chain joins TRBV20-1 to TRBJ2-3; possibly TRBD1 for D (6 bases). Germline CDR1 and CDR2: DFQATT and SNEGSKA (reference sequence). V was pared by 0 bases and J by 4 bases, with 14 bases between. This CDR3 spans 15 amino acids. CDR3 in DNA: TGCAGTGCTAGAGATACGTTCAGGGGTGCAGATACGCAGTATTTT. Translated, it gives CSARDTFRGADTQYF.

This clonotype was recorded at least ten times. The chain links TRBV5-1 to TRBJ2-3; 13 bases match TRBD2. With 3 bases clipped from V and 4 bases from J, the junction kept 2 bases outside the gene matches. The CDR3 has 15 amino acids. CDR1 and CDR2 (germline): SGHRS, YFSETQ. The CDR3 is CASSSGLAGSDTQYF. The CDR3 nucleotides read TGCGCCAGCAGCTCGGGACTAGCGGGGTCAGATACGCAGTATTTT. Filled out from reference TRBV5-1 and TRBJ2-3, the complete variable domain reads KAGVTQTPRYLIKTRGQQVTLSCSPISGHRSVSWYQQTPGQGLQFLFEYFSETQRNKGNFPGRFSGRQFSNSRSEMNVSTLELGDSALYLCASSSGLAGSDTQYFGPGTRLTVL.